Listed below are T cell receptor beta chains from one sample, sequenced in a study of blood T cells in healthy people across ages. In TCRdb, the 5' RACE reads were re-called with MiXCR into one record per CDR3 protein. The table has about 1.4 million distinct CDR3 sequences, roughly 60% seen once; the top ten hold approximately 7%. The sequenced sample consisted of blood. The receptors were sampled from a man aged 18 to 35 in good health. Both conserved end residues are part of each CDR3. A D gene is named only where the DNA matches it firmly. Clone size appears in some rows only: once, few, many, or a class for an expanded clone.

D	size	V	J	DNA	CDR3
NA	few	TRBV29-1	TRBJ2-7	TGCAGCTTTTCGGGACAATCGCACGAGCAGTACTTC	CSFSGQSHEQYF
NA	few	TRBV5-1	TRBJ2-6	TGCGCCAGCAGCTTGGCTCTCCATAAGCTATACTCACCTGGGGCCAACGTCCTGACTTTC	CASSLALHKLYSPGANVLTF
TRBD1	NA	TRBV6-1	TRBJ2-7	TGTGCCAGCAGTCCCGGGACAGGGGGCGGCGAGCAGTACTTC	CASSPGTGGGEQYF
TRBD2	NA	TRBV9	TRBJ2-1	TGTGCCAGCAGCGCTAGAGGCCTAGCGGGGGTGAACAATGAGCAGTTCTTC	CASSARGLAGVNNEQFF
TRBD1	NA	TRBV12-3/TRBV12-4	TRBJ1-2	TGTGCCAGCAGTCTCGGACAGGCGGGTGGCTACACCTTC	CASSLGQAGGYTF
NA	NA	TRBV5-5	TRBJ2-1	TGTGCCAGCAGCTGGACGTCGCGGACCCTTCTACACGGTGAGCAGTTCTTC	CASSWTSRTLLHGEQFF
TRBD2	NA	TRBV11-2	TRBJ2-5	TGTGCCAGCAGCAAACTAGCGGGAGACGAGACCCAGTACTTC	CASSKLAGDETQYF
NA	few	TRBV4-1	TRBJ2-1	TGCGCCAGCAGCCAGCCGGTTGCTAGTCGGCATGAGCAGTTCTTC	CASSQPVASRHEQFF
NA	NA	TRBV27	TRBJ2-1	TGTGCCAGCAGTTTTACGGGAAAATACAATGAGCAGTTCTTC	CASSFTGKYNEQFF
NA	NA	TRBV10-2	TRBJ2-7	TGCGCCAGCAGCTACCCCGGGACTCACTACGAGCAGTACTTC	CASSYPGTHYEQYF
TRBD2	few	TRBV29-1	TRBJ2-1	TGCAGCCCAAGACTAGCGGGAGGAAATGAGCAGTTCTTC	CSPRLAGGNEQFF
TRBD1	NA	TRBV20-1	TRBJ1-2	TGCAGTGCTAGGGCCCCGACAGGGAACTATGGCTACACCTTC	CSARAPTGNYGYTF
NA	once	TRBV6-5	TRBJ1-4	TGTGCCAGCAGTCCAACAACTAGGACTGGGGAAAAACTGTTTTTT	CASSPTTRTGEKLFF
NA	NA	TRBV12-3/TRBV12-4	TRBJ2-5	TGTGCCAGCAGTTTGGTGGGTCGGCGCGAAGAGACCCAGTACTTC	CASSLVGRREETQYF
NA	few	TRBV4-2	TRBJ2-7	TGTGCCAGCAGCCAAGGAGGGGGTTACTCCTACGAGCAGTACTTC	CASSQGGGYSYEQYF
TRBD2	NA	TRBV3-1	TRBJ2-7	TGTGCCAGCAGCCAAGGGCTAGCGGGAGGAGCCGAGCAGTACTTC	CASSQGLAGGAEQYF
NA	NA	TRBV20-1	TRBJ2-1	TGCAGTGCTGACCTCTCCATAGGGGGCTCCTACAATGAGCAGTTCTTC	CSADLSIGGSYNEQFF
NA	few	TRBV2	TRBJ2-4	TGTGCCAGCAGTCGGGAAGTTGGCAACATTCAGTACTTC	CASSREVGNIQYF
NA	NA	TRBV27	TRBJ2-7	TGTGCCAGCAGTTGGGGAATGGGGTACGAGCAGTACTTC	CASSWGMGYEQYF
TRBD2	NA	TRBV3-1	TRBJ2-1	TGTGCCAGCAGCCAAATCAGCGGGGGGTCTTACAATGAGCAGTTCTTC	CASSQISGGSYNEQFF
TRBD1	few	TRBV5-6	TRBJ1-1	TGTGCCAGCAGCCCAGGACAGGGGGCCCCTGAAGCTTTCTTT	CASSPGQGAPEAFF
TRBD1	few	TRBV27	TRBJ1-2	TGTGCCAGCGGGACAGGGGTTTATGGCTACACCTTC	CASGTGVYGYTF
NA	NA	TRBV20-1	TRBJ1-6	TGCAGTGCAAGGGACATCAGCAGCTCCTATAATTCACCCCTCCACTTT	CSARDISSSYNSPLHF
NA	NA	TRBV9	TRBJ2-3	TGTGCCAGCAGCGTAGACTGGAGATTCACAGATACGCAGTATTTT	CASSVDWRFTDTQYF
NA	NA	TRBV3-1	TRBJ2-1	TGTGCCAGCAGCCCAACTAGGGGCTTAGTTAATGAGCAGTTCTTC	CASSPTRGLVNEQFF